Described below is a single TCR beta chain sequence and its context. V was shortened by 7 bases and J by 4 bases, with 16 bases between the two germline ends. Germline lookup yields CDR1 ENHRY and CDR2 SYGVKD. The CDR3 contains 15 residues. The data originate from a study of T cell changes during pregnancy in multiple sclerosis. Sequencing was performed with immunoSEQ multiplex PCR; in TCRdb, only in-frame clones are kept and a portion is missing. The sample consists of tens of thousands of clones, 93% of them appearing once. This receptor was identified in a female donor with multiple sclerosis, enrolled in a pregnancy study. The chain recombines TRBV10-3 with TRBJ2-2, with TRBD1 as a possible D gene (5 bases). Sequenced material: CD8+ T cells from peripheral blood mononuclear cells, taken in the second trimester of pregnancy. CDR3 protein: CAITSPTRATGELFF. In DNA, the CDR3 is TGTGCCATCACATCCCCCACCAGGGCCACCGGGGAGCTGTTTTTT.